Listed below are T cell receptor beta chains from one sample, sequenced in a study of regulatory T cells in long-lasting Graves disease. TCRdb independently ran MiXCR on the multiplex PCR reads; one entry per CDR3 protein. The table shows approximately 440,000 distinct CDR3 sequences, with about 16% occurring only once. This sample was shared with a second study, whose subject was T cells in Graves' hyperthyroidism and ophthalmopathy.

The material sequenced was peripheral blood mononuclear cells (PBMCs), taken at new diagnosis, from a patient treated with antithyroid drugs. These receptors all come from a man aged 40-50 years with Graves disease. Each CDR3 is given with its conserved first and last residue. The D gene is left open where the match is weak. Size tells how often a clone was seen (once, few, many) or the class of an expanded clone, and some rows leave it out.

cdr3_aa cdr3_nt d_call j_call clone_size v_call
CSVEAGDSSYNEQFF TGCAGCGTTGAAGCAGGGGACAGTTCTTACAATGAGCAGTTCTTC TRBD1 TRBJ2-1 few TRBV29-1
CAWSPRTSGSTDTQYF TGTGCCTGGAGTCCGAGGACTAGCGGGAGCACAGATACGCAGTATTTT TRBD2 TRBJ2-3 few TRBV30
CASGTGRNRNTEAFF TGTGCCAGCGGAACGGGCCGAAACCGGAACACTGAAGCTTTCTTT NA TRBJ1-1 many TRBV28
CASSASEVGQETQYF TGTGCCAGTAGCGCATCGGAGGTGGGGCAAGAGACCCAGTACTTC NA TRBJ2-5 many TRBV19
CASRKVGSGGFTEAFF TGTGCCAGCAGAAAAGTCGGGTCAGGGGGCTTCACTGAAGCTTTCTTT TRBD1 TRBJ1-1 many TRBV28
CAWSTGQGEQPQHF TGTGCCTGGAGTACGGGACAGGGAGAACAGCCCCAGCATTTT TRBD1 TRBJ1-5 many TRBV30
CASSPRAGGSGNTQYF TGTGCCAGCAGTCCGCGAGCGGGAGGTTCGGGAAATACGCAGTATTTT TRBD2 TRBJ2-3 many TRBV12-3/TRBV12-4
CSVGSLLGQGLTDTQYF TGCAGCGTTGGCAGCCTTCTAGGACAGGGACTTACAGATACGCAGTATTTT TRBD1 TRBJ2-3 many TRBV29-1
CSARRQGMTFF TGCAGTGCTAGAAGGCAGGGGATGACTTTCTTT NA TRBJ1-1 NA TRBV20-1
CSAHVWGLAGGADTQYF TGCAGTGCTCATGTCTGGGGACTAGCGGGAGGCGCAGATACGCAGTATTTT TRBD2 TRBJ2-3 many TRBV20-1
CASSSEGPRSYNSPLHF TGCGCCAGCAGCTCCGAGGGACCGCGCTCCTATAATTCACCCCTCCACTTT NA TRBJ1-6 many TRBV5-1
CVSSVHGTGDYNEQFF TGTGTCAGCAGCGTTCACGGGACAGGGGATTACAATGAGCAGTTCTTC TRBD1 TRBJ2-1 NA TRBV9
CAWSLLGAGNTIYF TGTGCCTGGAGTTTATTGGGGGCTGGAAACACCATATATTTT NA TRBJ1-3 NA TRBV30
CASSQLVGGYEQYF TGTGCCAGCAGCCAGCTAGTAGGGGGATACGAGCAGTACTTC NA TRBJ2-7 many TRBV3-1
CASSPRQNYNEQFF TGTGCCAGCAGTCCCCGACAGAACTACAATGAGCAGTTCTTC NA TRBJ2-1 many TRBV28
CASRVEQPNTGELFF TGTGCCAGCAGGGTAGAGCAACCGAACACCGGGGAGCTGTTTTTT NA TRBJ2-2 NA TRBV6-2/TRBV6-3
CASSLKGQGHLETQYF TGTGCCAGCAGTTTAAAGGGACAGGGACATTTAGAGACCCAGTACTTC TRBD1 TRBJ2-5 many TRBV12-3/TRBV12-4
CASSYAGQYYEQYF TGTGCCAGCAGCTACGCAGGGCAGTACTACGAGCAGTACTTC NA TRBJ2-7 few TRBV11-2
CASSFGGASWAGELFF TGTGCCAGCAGTTTTGGGGGCGCTAGCTGGGCCGGGGAGCTGTTTTTT NA TRBJ2-2 NA TRBV12-3/TRBV12-4
CASSFGGDLFF TGTGCCAGCAGTTTCGGGGGGGATCTGTTTTTT NA TRBJ1-4 few TRBV28
CASSYSGARQETQYF TGTGCCAGCAGCTATAGCGGGGCTAGACAAGAGACCCAGTACTTC TRBD2 TRBJ2-5 many TRBV11-1
CASSIPGLATEQYF TGTGCCAGCAGCATTCCGGGACTAGCGACCGAGCAGTACTTC TRBD2 TRBJ2-7 few TRBV7-8
CASSARSNTEAFF TGTGCCAGCAGCGCCAGATCGAACACTGAAGCTTTCTTT NA TRBJ1-1 many TRBV5-4
CASMPGTRPAETQYF TGTGCCAGCATGCCCGGGACAAGGCCTGCGGAGACCCAGTACTTC NA TRBJ2-5 few TRBV6-1
CSARDWGGGTEAFF TGCAGTGCTAGAGATTGGGGGGGCGGCACTGAAGCTTTCTTT NA TRBJ1-1 many TRBV20-1
CASSQERNNEQFF TGCGCCAGCAGCCAAGAGAGAAACAATGAGCAGTTCTTC NA TRBJ2-1 NA TRBV4-1
CASRGDRGNTEAFF TGTGCCAGCAGAGGGGACAGGGGAAACACTGAAGCTTTCTTT TRBD1 TRBJ1-1 NA TRBV6-2/TRBV6-3
CASSQGSALGDTQYF TGTGCCAGCAGCCAAGGTAGCGCCCTGGGAGATACGCAGTATTTT NA TRBJ2-3 NA TRBV4-2
CASHRPGQSTNEKLFF TGTGCCAGTCATCGCCCGGGACAGTCAACTAATGAAAAACTGTTTTTT TRBD1 TRBJ1-4 few TRBV6-1
CASSLFRAGSTDTQYF TGTGCCAGCAGCTTATTTAGGGCAGGTAGCACAGATACGCAGTATTTT NA TRBJ2-3 many TRBV11-2
CASSRLRLAGVMTGELFF TGCGCCAGCAGCCGGTTAAGGTTAGCGGGAGTGATGACCGGGGAGCTGTTTTTT TRBD2 TRBJ2-2 few TRBV4-1
CASSVAERTDTGELFF TGTGCCAGCAGCGTAGCAGAGCGAACGGACACCGGGGAGCTGTTTTTT NA TRBJ2-2 NA TRBV9
CASSFQGSYNEQFF TGTGCCAGCAGCTTTCAGGGCTCCTACAATGAGCAGTTCTTC NA TRBJ2-1 many TRBV7-9
CASRRLAQTDTQYF TGTGCCAGCAGGAGACTAGCGCAAACAGATACGCAGTATTTT TRBD2 TRBJ2-3 many TRBV2
CASSSPTGFSEAFF TGTGCCAGCAGTTCGCCGACAGGGTTTTCTGAAGCTTTCTTT TRBD1 TRBJ1-1 many TRBV6-2/TRBV6-3
CASSLGGHGTEAFF TGTGCCAGCAGCTTGGGGGGACATGGCACTGAAGCTTTCTTT NA TRBJ1-1 many TRBV13
CSARTVSGELFF TGCAGTGCTAGGACCGTTAGCGGGGAGCTGTTTTTT NA TRBJ2-2 few TRBV20-1
CASSLQGINYEQYF TGTGCCAGCAGCTTACAGGGAATTAATTACGAGCAGTACTTC NA TRBJ2-7 many TRBV28
CASSQGFEPQHF TGTGCCAGCAGTCAGGGGTTCGAGCCCCAGCATTTT NA TRBJ1-5 many TRBV7-9
CASSLAGQNTEAFF TGTGCCAGCAGCTTAGCGGGACAGAACACTGAAGCTTTCTTT NA TRBJ1-1 many TRBV7-8
CASSEPGLRAPDTQYF TGTGCCAGCAGTGAACCGGGGCTGAGGGCCCCAGATACGCAGTATTTT NA TRBJ2-3 few TRBV5-4
CATSEPPGQGVTEQYF TGTGCCACCAGTGAACCACCGGGACAGGGGGTAACCGAGCAGTACTTC TRBD1 TRBJ2-7 NA TRBV24-1
CASSYRAGTSGKDTQYF TGTGCCAGCAGTTACAGAGCCGGGACTAGCGGGAAAGATACGCAGTATTTT TRBD2 TRBJ2-3 many TRBV6-2/TRBV6-3
CASTDGDRGGLETQYF TGTGCCAGCACCGATGGGGACAGGGGAGGGCTCGAGACCCAGTACTTC TRBD1 TRBJ2-5 many TRBV6-1
CASSRRAGRETQYF TGTGCCAGCAGCAGAAGGGCCGGACGGGAGACCCAGTACTTC NA TRBJ2-5 many TRBV13
CASSQGQNMNTEAFF TGTGCCAGCAGCCAAGGACAGAACATGAACACTGAAGCTTTCTTT NA TRBJ1-1 many TRBV3-1